These 15 T cell receptor beta chains came from one sample sequenced in a study of blood T cell repertoires in COVID-19. Sequencing was performed with immunoSEQ multiplex PCR; in TCRdb, only in-frame clones are kept and a portion is missing. The sample comprises 110,000 to 150,000 clones, 65% to 90% of which are singletons, and 7.5% to 9% rests with the top ten. Material for sequencing was peripheral blood. These receptors all come from a human donor in a cohort sampled during active COVID-19.

This clone was detected only once. The rearrangement uses TRBV9 and TRBJ2-7; TRBD2 agrees at 12 bases. CDR3 length equals 14 residues. Trimming removed 4 bases from V and 10 bases from J; junction bases left unmatched: 9. Germline V gene sequence: CDR1 SGDLS, CDR2 YYNGEE. CDR3 sequence: CASSPTGTSGPQYF. CDR3 nucleotides: TGTGCCAGCAGCCCGACCGGGACTAGCGGGCCCCAGTACTTC. Full variable domain (missing parts from reference TRBV9 and TRBJ2-7): DSGVTQTPKHLITATGQRVTLRCSPRSGDLSVYWYQQSLDQGLQFLIQYYNGEERAKGNILERFSAQQFPDLHSELNLSSLELGDSALYFCASSPTGTSGPQYFGPGTRLTVT.

The chain uses TRBV29-1 and TRBJ2-4, with D possibly TRBD2 on 5 matching bases. V was trimmed by 4 bases and J by 7 bases, leaving 17 bases between them. The CDR3 sequence is 14 residues long. From germline, CDR1 is SQVTM and CDR2 ANQGSEA. The CDR3 DNA is TGCAGCGTTGCTGAGCGGTCGGCTGGGAACATTCAGTACTTC. Its protein is CSVAERSAGNIQYF.

The CDR3 DNA reads as TGTGCCAGCAGTCAATCAGGGGTCTATGGCTACACCTTC. Translation: CASSQSGVYGYTF. The gene calls are TRBV6-2 or TRBV6-3 and TRBJ1-2; D may be TRBD1 (6 bases). Germline CDR1 reads MNHEY; CDR2 reads SVGEGT. The V gene lost 5 bases and the J gene lost 4 bases, with 11 bases spanning the gap. The CDR3 is made up of 13 amino acids.

This chain joins TRBV5-1 and TRBJ1-1; 8 nucleotides align to TRBD1. The CDR3 length is 15 residues. Germline V gene data show CDR1 as SGHRS and CDR2 as YFSETQ. J lost 1 base, V lost 0 bases, and 2 bases had no gene match. The CDR3 bases are TGCGCCAGCAGCTTGGATGGACAGGGGAACACTGAAGCTTTCTTT. Translation gives CASSLDGQGNTEAFF.

The chain links TRBV19 to TRBJ1-3, with no clear D. In germline, CDR1 is LNHDA, CDR2 SQIVND (reference sequence). V was cut by 5 bases and J by 2 bases, with 13 bases left in between. CDR3 length: 15 amino acids. CDR3 sequence reads: CASSPTDNAGNTIYF. In nucleotides, the CDR3 is TGTGCCAGTAGTCCTACAGACAATGCTGGAAACACCATATATTTT.

The J gene is TRBJ2-1, the V gene TRBV7-6; the D gene is possibly TRBD1 (6 bases). V lost 5 bases and J 2 bases, leaving 22 bases between the germline ends. Germline V gives CDR1 SGHVS, CDR2 FNYEAQ. This CDR3 is 18 amino acids long. DNA for the CDR3: TGTGCCAGCAGCCCCCGCCCAGCGAATGGGGGCACCTACAATGAGCAGTTCTTC. The encoded protein is CASSPRPANGGTYNEQFF.

This clone was recorded only once. V and J are TRBV5-1 and TRBJ2-7; TRBD2 matches 11 bases. There are 14 residues in the CDR3. CDR1 and CDR2 from the germline V gene are SGHRS and YFSETQ. The ends lost 4 bases at V and 7 bases at J; junction bases unmatched: 7. The DNA for the CDR3 is TGCGCCAGCAGCCCAGGGACTAGCGGAGGGGAGCAGTACTTC. This encodes CASSPGTSGGEQYF.

This rearrangement joins TRBV7-3 to TRBJ2-1, with 7 bases that match TRBD2. The V segment lost 2 bases and the J segment 5 bases; nucleotides outside the gene matches: 15. The length of the CDR3 is 18 residues. In germline, CDR1 is SGHTA, CDR2 FQGTGA. The CDR3 nucleotides are TGTGCCAGCAGCTTAGTTCCCTTAGGCGGGAGAAATAACAATGAGCAGTTCTTC. It codes for CASSLVPLGGRNNNEQFF.

This clone was seen only once. The chain is built from TRBV7-3 and TRBJ2-4; TRBD2 is a possible D gene (5 bases). Between the trimmed V and J ends, which lost 2 bases and 1 base, there was a span of 12 bases. In germline, CDR1 is SGHTA, CDR2 FQGTGA. This CDR3 comprises 16 residues. The CDR3 protein is CASSLEVGGAKNIQYF. The CDR3 DNA sequence: TGTGCCAGCAGCTTAGAAGTAGGCGGGGCCAAAAACATTCAGTACTTC. Based on the CDR3 plus reference TRBV7-3 and TRBJ2-4, the full variable domain is GAGVSQTPSNKVTEKGKYVELRCDPISGHTALYWYRQSLGQGPEFLIYFQGTGAADDSGLPNDRFFAVRPEGSVSTLKIQRTERGDSAVYLCASSLEVGGAKNIQYFGAGTRLSVL.

CDR3 sequence reads: CASSPGLAGSYEQYF. CDR3 bases: TGTGCCAGCTCACCCGGACTAGCTGGGTCCTACGAGCAGTACTTC. The rearrangement joins TRBV18 to TRBJ2-7; TRBD2 matches 8 bases. V lost 3 bases and J lost 1; bases outside the gene matches: 5. The CDR3 is 15 residues long. CDR1 is KGHSH, CDR2 LQKENI, per germline. Full variable domain (remainder filled in from reference TRBV18 and TRBJ2-7): NAGVMQNPRHLVRRRGQEARLRCSPMKGHSHVYWYRQLPEEGLKFMVYLQKENIIDESGMPKERFSAEFPKEGPSILRIQQVVRGDSAAYFCASSPGLAGSYEQYFGPGTRLTVT.

J is TRBJ2-7 and V is TRBV2; 7 bases fit TRBD1. V trimming: 7 bases; J trimming: 4 bases; junction bases outside the gene matches: 7. Germline-derived CDR1 and CDR2 are SNHLY and FYNNEI. The CDR3 consists of 13 residues. Written as DNA, the CDR3 is TGTGCCAGCAAAGACAGGGCTCGATACGAGCAGTACTTC. Translating gives CASKDRARYEQYF.

The chain joins TRBV27 to TRBJ1-1, with 9 bases lining up with TRBD1. There are 15 residues in the CDR3. Trimming at V came to 4 bases and at J to 4 bases, leaving 7 bases not matched to a gene. In germline, CDR1 is MNHEY, CDR2 SMNVEV (reference sequence). The CDR3 nucleotides read TGTGCCAGCAGTTCCGGGACAGGGTTTTTCACTGAAGCTTTCTTT. Translated: CASSSGTGFFTEAFF.

Comments on this clone: The same CDR3 arises from other DNA sequences in this sample as well. This chain links TRBV28 with TRBJ2-2; D is unresolved. This CDR3 is 12 amino acids long. Germline lookup yields CDR1 MDHEN and CDR2 SYDVKM. Trimming removed 6 bases from V and 6 bases from J, with 8 bases in between. CDR3 sequence reads: CASSPPSGELFF. The CDR3 DNA reads TGTGCCAGCAGCCCCCCTTCCGGGGAGCTGTTTTTT.

The V gene is TRBV5-4, the J gene TRBJ2-5, with 7 bases identical to TRBD2. Germline CDR1 SGHNT, CDR2 YYREEE (reference sequence). Trimming cost V 5 bases and J 4 bases; bases outside gene matches: 14. The CDR3 is 16 residues long. In DNA form, the CDR3 reads TGTGCCAGCAGTTTAAGTTCTGGAGGGAGGGGAGAGACCCAGTACTTC. Translating gives CASSLSSGGRGETQYF.

The chain employs TRBV7-9 and TRBJ1-5, with unresolved D. V was clipped by 1 base and J by 5 bases, with 6 bases between them. The CDR3 has 13 amino acids. Germline-derived CDR1 and CDR2 are SEHNR and FQNEAQ (reference sequence). This CDR3 reads CASSLGSDQPQHF. The DNA for the CDR3 is TGTGCCAGCAGCTTAGGATCAGATCAGCCCCAGCATTTT.